The rows below give T cell receptor beta chains drawn from one sample of a study of blood T cell repertoires in COVID-19. TCRdb's copy holds only in-frame clones and misses some; the assay was immunoSEQ multiplex PCR. Of 120,000 or so clones detected, 90% appear once; the ten largest clones hold approximately 3.7%. Sequenced sample: peripheral blood. The origin of the receptors is a man in his fifties or sixties with active COVID-19. Each CDR3 is given with its conserved first and last residue. Fields, in order: D gene, V gene, clone size, J gene, CDR3 DNA, CDR3 protein. A D gene is named only where the DNA matches it firmly. The size entry is marked missing in some rows and otherwise reads once, few, many or a size class.

d_gene: NA
v_gene: TRBV4-2
abundance: NA
j_gene: TRBJ1-3
CDR3nt: TGTGCCAGCAGCCACCGGGACACCATATATTTT
CDR3aa: CASSHRDTIYF

d_gene: NA
v_gene: TRBV2
abundance: NA
j_gene: TRBJ1-5
CDR3nt: TGTGCCAGCAGCAACAGTGAAAATCAGCCCCAGCATTTT
CDR3aa: CASSNSENQPQHF

d_gene: NA
v_gene: TRBV6-5
abundance: NA
j_gene: TRBJ2-1
CDR3nt: TGTGCCAGCAGTTTTCCGGGAAACAACAATGAGCAGTTCTTC
CDR3aa: CASSFPGNNNEQFF

d_gene: NA
v_gene: TRBV2
abundance: few
j_gene: TRBJ1-5
CDR3nt: TGTGCCAGCAGGGGGAGTCATAATCAGCCCCAGCATTTT
CDR3aa: CASRGSHNQPQHF

d_gene: TRBD2
v_gene: TRBV11-2
abundance: NA
j_gene: TRBJ2-2
CDR3nt: TGTGCCAGCAGCTACGGGACTACCAACACCGGGGAGCTGTTTTTT
CDR3aa: CASSYGTTNTGELFF

d_gene: NA
v_gene: TRBV7-9
abundance: NA
j_gene: TRBJ2-7
CDR3nt: TGTGCCAGCAGCTCGATTCCCAGGGGCTCCTACGAGCAGTACTTC
CDR3aa: CASSSIPRGSYEQYF

d_gene: TRBD1
v_gene: TRBV2
abundance: NA
j_gene: TRBJ1-6
CDR3nt: TGTGCCAGCAGGGGGACAGGGGGTAATTCACCCCTCCACTTT
CDR3aa: CASRGTGGNSPLHF

d_gene: NA
v_gene: TRBV5-1
abundance: once
j_gene: TRBJ1-5
CDR3nt: TGCGCCAGCAGCTTGGACATCTCCCCCAATCAGCCCCAGCATTTT
CDR3aa: CASSLDISPNQPQHF

d_gene: TRBD1
v_gene: TRBV6-1
abundance: once
j_gene: TRBJ2-1
CDR3nt: TGTGCCAGCAGTGAGCAGGGGGCTTTCGGAATGGCCAATGAGCAGTTCTTC
CDR3aa: CASSEQGAFGMANEQFF

d_gene: NA
v_gene: TRBV11-2
abundance: NA
j_gene: TRBJ1-1
CDR3nt: TGTGCCAGCAGCTTTGGCCCCGAAGCTTTCTTT
CDR3aa: CASSFGPEAFF

d_gene: TRBD2
v_gene: TRBV27
abundance: NA
j_gene: TRBJ2-3
CDR3nt: TGTGCCAGCAGTTCACCCCTAGCGGGAGCTGCCGGAGATACGCAGTATTTT
CDR3aa: CASSSPLAGAAGDTQYF

d_gene: NA
v_gene: TRBV15
abundance: NA
j_gene: TRBJ2-1
CDR3nt: TGTGCCACCAGCAGAAGGACTACCTCCGGGTCCTACAATGAGCAGTTCTTC
CDR3aa: CATSRRTTSGSYNEQFF

d_gene: NA
v_gene: TRBV5-1
abundance: NA
j_gene: TRBJ2-7
CDR3nt: TGCGCCAGCAGCGCCGCCAGGGGGGCTAGCTGCTTCTCCTACGAGCAGTACTTC
CDR3aa: CASSAARGASCFSYEQYF

d_gene: NA
v_gene: TRBV29-1
abundance: NA
j_gene: TRBJ1-3
CDR3nt: TGCAGCGTGCGCTCCTCTGGAAACACCATATATTTT
CDR3aa: CSVRSSGNTIYF

d_gene: TRBD1
v_gene: TRBV2
abundance: NA
j_gene: TRBJ1-1
CDR3nt: TGTGCCAGCATAGGACAGGGAGACACTGAAGCTTTCTTT
CDR3aa: CASIGQGDTEAFF

d_gene: TRBD2
v_gene: TRBV29-1
abundance: NA
j_gene: TRBJ2-1
CDR3nt: TGCAGCGTTGAAGAGTACCTAGCGGGAGGGTACAATGAGCAGTTCTTC
CDR3aa: CSVEEYLAGGYNEQFF

d_gene: TRBD1
v_gene: TRBV5-1
abundance: few
j_gene: TRBJ2-5
CDR3nt: TGCGCCAGCAGCTTGGGTGGGACAGGGGGTCAAGAGACCCAGTACTTC
CDR3aa: CASSLGGTGGQETQYF

d_gene: NA
v_gene: TRBV24-1
abundance: NA
j_gene: TRBJ2-2
CDR3nt: TGTGCCACCATGACAGAGGTCGGGGAGCTGTTTTTT
CDR3aa: CATMTEVGELFF

d_gene: NA
v_gene: TRBV24-1
abundance: NA
j_gene: TRBJ2-1
CDR3nt: TGTGCCACCAGTGTGGGGGGGGGCGAATACAATGAGCAGTTCTTC
CDR3aa: CATSVGGGEYNEQFF

d_gene: NA
v_gene: TRBV18
abundance: NA
j_gene: TRBJ1-4
CDR3nt: TGTGCCAGCTCCCTCGACAGTAATGAAAAACTGTTTTTT
CDR3aa: CASSLDSNEKLFF

d_gene: TRBD1
v_gene: TRBV11-2
abundance: NA
j_gene: TRBJ2-7
CDR3nt: TGTGCCAGCAGCTTCCTCTTCGGACAGGGGACCTACGAGCAGTACTTC
CDR3aa: CASSFLFGQGTYEQYF

d_gene: NA
v_gene: TRBV24-1
abundance: NA
j_gene: TRBJ2-2
CDR3nt: TGTGCCACCAGTGAATCAGGGTTATCGAACACCGGGGAGCTGTTTTTT
CDR3aa: CATSESGLSNTGELFF

d_gene: TRBD1
v_gene: TRBV7-9
abundance: NA
j_gene: TRBJ2-2
CDR3nt: TGTGCCAGCAGCTTCCCGGGACAGGGGCGGCACCCCGGGGAGCTGTTTTTT
CDR3aa: CASSFPGQGRHPGELFF

d_gene: TRBD1
v_gene: TRBV19
abundance: NA
j_gene: TRBJ2-6
CDR3nt: TGTGCCAGTAGCAGGACAGGGGATACGTCTGGGGCCAACGTCCTGACTTTC
CDR3aa: CASSRTGDTSGANVLTF

d_gene: NA
v_gene: TRBV11-3
abundance: NA
j_gene: TRBJ2-5
CDR3nt: TGTGCCAGCAGCTTGCGGGTAGTCGACGCAGGGACCCAGTACTTC
CDR3aa: CASSLRVVDAGTQYF

d_gene: NA
v_gene: TRBV7-9
abundance: NA
j_gene: TRBJ2-1
CDR3nt: TGTGCCAGCAGCCCATGGAAGGAGGGCGATGAGCAGTTCTTC
CDR3aa: CASSPWKEGDEQFF

d_gene: TRBD1
v_gene: TRBV5-4
abundance: NA
j_gene: TRBJ2-3
CDR3nt: TGTGCCAGCAGCTTGGGACAGGGGGCTTTAGATACGCAGTATTTT
CDR3aa: CASSLGQGALDTQYF

d_gene: TRBD1
v_gene: TRBV2
abundance: NA
j_gene: TRBJ2-7
CDR3nt: TGTGCCAGCAGGGGGGGACAGGGGGTAGTCGGCGAGCAGTACTTC
CDR3aa: CASRGGQGVVGEQYF